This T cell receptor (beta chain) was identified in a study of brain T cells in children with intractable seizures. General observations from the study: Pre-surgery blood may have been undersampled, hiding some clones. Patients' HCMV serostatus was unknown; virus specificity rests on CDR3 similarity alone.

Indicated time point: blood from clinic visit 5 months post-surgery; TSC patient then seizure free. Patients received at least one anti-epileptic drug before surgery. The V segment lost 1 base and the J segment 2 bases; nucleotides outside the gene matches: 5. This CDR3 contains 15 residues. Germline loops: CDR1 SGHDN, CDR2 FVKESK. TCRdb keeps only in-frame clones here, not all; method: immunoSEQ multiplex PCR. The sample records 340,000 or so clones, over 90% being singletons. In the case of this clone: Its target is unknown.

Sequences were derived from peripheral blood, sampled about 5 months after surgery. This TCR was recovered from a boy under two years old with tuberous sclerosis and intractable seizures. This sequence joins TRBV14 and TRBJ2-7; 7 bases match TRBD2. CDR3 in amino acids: CASSQVSSGTYEQYF. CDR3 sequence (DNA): TGTGCCAGCAGCCAAGTGTCTAGCGGTACCTACGAGCAGTACTTC.